This T cell receptor (beta chain) originates from a study of Ad26.COV2.S vaccination and SARS-CoV-2 variants. Study conclusions and caveats: Researchers reported similar non-spike TCR breadth in vaccine and placebo recipients. Vaccine recipients surpassed placebo recipients in spike-specific TCR breadth.

The germline V and J ends were trimmed by 2 bases and 7 bases, with 18 bases remaining between them. The CDR3 has 15 residues. Germline V gives CDR1 SNHLY, CDR2 FYNNEI. Noted treatment: about 20 received Ad26.COV2.S at low or high dose, single or two shots; a few received placebo; per-sample allocation not given. The study sampled participants on day 63 after the first vaccine or placebo injection. Expression of Wuhan-strain SARS-CoV-2 spike came from the Ad26 vector that formed the vaccine. Regarding this clone: Its specificity is not known.

TCRdb's table, derived via immunoSEQ multiplex PCR, lists solely in-frame clones and lacks some. Here the sample spans 400,000 to 450,000 clones, 80% to 95% being singletons. The material was peripheral blood, obtained in a trial of Ad26.COV2.S vaccine versus placebo. The genes are TRBV2 and TRBJ2-7, with D possibly TRBD1 on 6 matching bases. This receptor was obtained from a person between 18 and 65 years old who received the Ad26.COV2.S COVID-19 vaccine or a placebo. The CDR3 loop reads CASSEPGAPYEEQYF. The CDR3 DNA reads TGTGCCAGCAGTGAACCAGGGGCCCCCTACGAAGAGCAGTACTTC.